Following are 6 T cell receptor beta chains from one sample sequenced in a study of blood T cell repertoires in COVID-19. The protocol was immunoSEQ multiplex PCR, while the TCRdb copy is restricted to in-frame clones and leaves out a portion. The data hold a few hundred thousand clones, with approximately 83% observed a single time. The source material was PBMCs or T cells enriched from blood (not recorded which). The receptors come from a middle-aged woman with acute COVID-19.

This chain uses TRBV9 with TRBJ2-3; 11 nucleotides match TRBD1. The CDR3 sequence is 15 residues long. The J segment lost 7 bases and the V segment lost 3 bases, leaving 7 bases of the junction unmatched. Germline V gene sequence: CDR1 SGDLS, CDR2 YYNGEE. In DNA, the CDR3 is TGTGCCAGCAGCGGTGGACAGGGGGCGTTTTATACGCAGTATTTT. It translates to CASSGGQGAFYTQYF.

The chain uses TRBV3-1 (or the pseudogene TRBV3-2) and TRBJ1-2; the D gene is possibly TRBD1 (6 bases). CDR1 is LGHDT, CDR2 YNNKEL, per germline (reference sequence). V was cut by 3 bases and J by 3 bases, with 14 bases left in between. The CDR3 runs to 15 residues. CDR3 protein: CASSHFTGQDYGYTF. The CDR3 region has the DNA TGTGCCAGCAGCCATTTCACGGGACAAGACTATGGCTACACCTTC.

The chain couples TRBV20-1 to TRBJ1-1, with 8 bases matching TRBD1. CDR3 length: 14 residues. In germline, CDR1 is DFQATT, CDR2 SNEGSKA (reference sequence). Losses at the gene ends were 3 bases for V and 1 base for J; bases not matched to a gene: 4. The CDR3, as DNA: TGCAGTGCTAGTCGGGACAGGTGGAACACTGAAGCTTTCTTT. Amino acids: CSASRDRWNTEAFF.

The gene calls are TRBV14 and TRBJ1-4, with D possibly TRBD1 on 6 matching bases. Trimming stripped 2 bases from V and 6 bases from J, with 13 bases between. The germline gives CDR1 SGHDN, CDR2 FVKESK. The CDR3 is 15 amino acids. The CDR3 sequence: CASSQNRVRDEKLFF. The CDR3 DNA reads as TGTGCCAGCAGCCAAAACAGGGTGAGGGATGAAAAACTGTTTTTT.

The chain combines TRBV7-3 with TRBJ2-7; 7 nucleotides line up with TRBD2. Germline CDR1 SGHTA, CDR2 FQGTGA. The ends lost 2 bases at V and 0 bases at J; junction bases unmatched: 4. The CDR3 extends over 15 amino acids. The CDR3 reads CASSLSGGSSYEQYF. The CDR3 DNA reads as TGTGCCAGCAGCTTATCGGGGGGAAGCTCCTACGAGCAGTACTTC. Supplemented by reference TRBV7-3 and TRBJ2-7, the full variable domain reads GAGVSQTPSNKVTEKGKYVELRCDPISGHTALYWYRQSLGQGPEFLIYFQGTGAADDSGLPNDRFFAVRPEGSVSTLKIQRTERGDSAVYLCASSLSGGSSYEQYFGPGTRLTVT.

The rearrangement uses TRBV27 and TRBJ1-6; D is undetermined. In germline, CDR1 is MNHEY, CDR2 SMNVEV (reference sequence). The ends were cut back, 6 bases at V and 3 bases at J, with 9 bases in the middle. This CDR3 comprises 14 residues. CDR3 protein: CASRQSNYNSPLHF. The CDR3 coding sequence is TGTGCCAGCAGACAGAGCAACTATAATTCACCCCTCCACTTT.